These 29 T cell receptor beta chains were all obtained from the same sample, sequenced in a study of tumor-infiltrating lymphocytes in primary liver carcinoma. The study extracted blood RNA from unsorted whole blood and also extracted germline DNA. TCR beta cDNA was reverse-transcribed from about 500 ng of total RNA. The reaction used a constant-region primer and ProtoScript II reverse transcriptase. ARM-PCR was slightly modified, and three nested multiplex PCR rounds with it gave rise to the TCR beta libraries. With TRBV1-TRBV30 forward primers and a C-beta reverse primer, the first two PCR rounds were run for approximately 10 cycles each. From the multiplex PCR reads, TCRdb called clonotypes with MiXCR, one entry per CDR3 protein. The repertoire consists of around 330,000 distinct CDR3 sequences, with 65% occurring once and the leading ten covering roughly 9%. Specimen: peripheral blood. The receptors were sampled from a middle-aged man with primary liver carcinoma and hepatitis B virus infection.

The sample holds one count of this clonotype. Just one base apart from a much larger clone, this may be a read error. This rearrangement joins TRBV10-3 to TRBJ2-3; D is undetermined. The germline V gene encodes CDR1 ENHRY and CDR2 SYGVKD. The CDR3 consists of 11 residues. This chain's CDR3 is CTIQITDTQYF. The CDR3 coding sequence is TGTACCATTCAGATCACAGATACGCAGTATTTT.

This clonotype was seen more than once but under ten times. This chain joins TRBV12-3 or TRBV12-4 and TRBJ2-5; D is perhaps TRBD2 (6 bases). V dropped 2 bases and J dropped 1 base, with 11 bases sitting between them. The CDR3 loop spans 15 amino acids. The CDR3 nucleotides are TGTGCCAGCAGTTTATACGGGGGAGCCCAAGAGACCCAGTACTTC. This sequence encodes CASSLYGGAQETQYF.

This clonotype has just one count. This CDR3 reads CASSPWDRGKANYGYTF. The CDR3 DNA is TGTGCCAGCAGCCCCTGGGATAGGGGGAAAGCTAACTATGGCTACACCTTC. The genes are TRBV9 and TRBJ1-2; TRBD1 might be the D (6 bases). The V gene's germline CDR1 is SGDLS and CDR2 YYNGEE. The CDR3 contains 17 residues. V gave up 4 bases and J gave up 0 bases, with 19 bases separating them. Full variable domain (remainder filled in from reference TRBV9 and TRBJ1-2): DSGVTQTPKHLITATGQRVTLRCSPRSGDLSVYWYQQSLDQGLQFLIQYYNGEERAKGNILERFSAQQFPDLHSELNLSSLELGDSALYFCASSPWDRGKANYGYTFGSGTRLTVV.

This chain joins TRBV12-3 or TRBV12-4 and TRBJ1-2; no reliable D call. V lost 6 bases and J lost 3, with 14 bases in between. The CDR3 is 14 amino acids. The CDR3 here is CASSFGRMDYGYTF. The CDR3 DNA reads TGTGCCAGCAGCTTTGGGCGGATGGACTATGGCTACACCTTC.

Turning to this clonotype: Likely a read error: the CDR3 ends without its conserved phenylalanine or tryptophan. CDR3 DNA: TGTGCCAGCATCACCATAAGCGGGCTTAACACCGGGGAGCTGTTTTCT. This encodes CASITISGLNTGELFS. The chain uses TRBV12-3 or TRBV12-4 and TRBJ2-2; the D gene is possibly TRBD2 (6 bases). Trimming left V 7 bases short and J 2 bases short, with 17 bases between. The CDR3 spans 16 residues.

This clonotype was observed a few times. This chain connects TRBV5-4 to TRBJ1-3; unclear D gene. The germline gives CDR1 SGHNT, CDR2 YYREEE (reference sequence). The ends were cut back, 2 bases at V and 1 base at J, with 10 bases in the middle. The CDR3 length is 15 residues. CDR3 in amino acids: CASSLQLGSGNTIYF. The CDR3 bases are TGTGCCAGCAGCTTACAGCTGGGGTCTGGAAACACCATATATTTT.

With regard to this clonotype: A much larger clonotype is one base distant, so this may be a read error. CDR3 in amino acids: CARSNDAAGPYGYTF. The CDR3 nucleotides are TGTGCCCGGAGCAACGACGCTGCGGGCCCCTATGGCTACACCTTC. This sequence joins TRBV30 and TRBJ1-2, with D uncertain. CDR1 is GTSNPN and CDR2 is SVGIG in the germline V gene (reference sequence). This CDR3 is built from 15 residues. The full variable domain, in which reference TRBV30 and TRBJ1-2 provide the parts outside the CDR3, is SQTIHQWPATLVQPVGSPLSLECTVEGTSNPNLYWYRQAAGRGLQLLFYSVGIGQISSEVPQNLSASRPQDRQFILSSKKLLLSDSGFYLCARSNDAAGPYGYTFGSGTRLTVV.

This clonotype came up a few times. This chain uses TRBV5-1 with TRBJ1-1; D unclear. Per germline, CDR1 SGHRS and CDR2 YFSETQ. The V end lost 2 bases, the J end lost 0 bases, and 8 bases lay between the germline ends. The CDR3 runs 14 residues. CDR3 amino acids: CASSFRSMNTEAFF. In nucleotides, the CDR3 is TGCGCCAGCAGCTTTAGGAGTATGAACACTGAAGCTTTCTTT.

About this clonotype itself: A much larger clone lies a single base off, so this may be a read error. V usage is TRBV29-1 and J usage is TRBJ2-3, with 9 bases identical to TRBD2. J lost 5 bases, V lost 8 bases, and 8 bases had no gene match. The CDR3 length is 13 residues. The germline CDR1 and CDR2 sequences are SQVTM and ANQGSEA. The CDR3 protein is CSLVAGDGDTQYF. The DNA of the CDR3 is TGCAGCTTAGTAGCGGGAGACGGAGATACGCAGTATTTT.

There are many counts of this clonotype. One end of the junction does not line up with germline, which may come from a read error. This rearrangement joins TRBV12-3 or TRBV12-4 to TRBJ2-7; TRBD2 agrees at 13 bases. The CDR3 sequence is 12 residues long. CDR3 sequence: CASSPGLAGPDF. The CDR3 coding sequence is TGTGCCAGCAGCCCGGGACTAGCGGGACCCGACTTC.

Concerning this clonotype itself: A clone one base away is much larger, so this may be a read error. CDR3 bases: TGTGCCGGCATCTACCAAGAGACCCAGTACTTC. Translated: CAGIYQETQYF. The chain uses TRBV6-5 and TRBJ2-5, with D hard to call. Germline CDR1 MNHEY, CDR2 SVGAGI. This CDR3 spans 11 amino acids. V was trimmed by 11 bases and J by 0 bases, leaving 7 bases between them.

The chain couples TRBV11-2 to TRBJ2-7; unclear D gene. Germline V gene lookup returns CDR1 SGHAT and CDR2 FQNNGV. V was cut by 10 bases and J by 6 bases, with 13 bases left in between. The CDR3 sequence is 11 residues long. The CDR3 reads CAISRLLEQYF. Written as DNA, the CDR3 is TGTGCCATCAGTCGGCTTCTCGAGCAGTACTTC.

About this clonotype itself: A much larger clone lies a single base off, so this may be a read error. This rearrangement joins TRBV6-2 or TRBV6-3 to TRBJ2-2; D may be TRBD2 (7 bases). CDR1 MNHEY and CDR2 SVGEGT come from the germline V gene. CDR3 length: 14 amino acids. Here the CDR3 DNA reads TGTACCAGCAGCGGGACACGGAGCGTCGGGGAGCTGTTTTTT. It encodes CTSSGTRSVGELFF.

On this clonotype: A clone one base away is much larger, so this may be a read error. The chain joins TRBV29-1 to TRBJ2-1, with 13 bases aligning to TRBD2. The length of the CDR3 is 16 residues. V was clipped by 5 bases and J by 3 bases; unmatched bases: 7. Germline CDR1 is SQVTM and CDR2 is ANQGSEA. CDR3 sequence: CSVMRTSGRVYNEQFF. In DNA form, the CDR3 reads TGCAGCGTTATGAGAACTAGCGGGAGGGTCTACAATGAGCAGTTCTTC.

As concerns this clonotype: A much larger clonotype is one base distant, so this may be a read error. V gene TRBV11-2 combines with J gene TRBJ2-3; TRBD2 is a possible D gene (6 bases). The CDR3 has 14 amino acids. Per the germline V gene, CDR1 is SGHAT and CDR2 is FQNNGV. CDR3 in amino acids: CVSSRRDFTDTQYF. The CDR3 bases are TGTGTCAGCAGCCGACGGGACTTCACAGATACGCAGTATTTT.

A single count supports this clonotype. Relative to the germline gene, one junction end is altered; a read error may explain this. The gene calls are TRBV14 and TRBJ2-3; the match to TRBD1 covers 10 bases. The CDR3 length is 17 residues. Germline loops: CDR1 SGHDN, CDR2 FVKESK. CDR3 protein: CAISQDQGQGLPDTQYF. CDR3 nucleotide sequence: TGTGCCATCAGCCAAGATCAGGGACAGGGGTTGCCAGATACGCAGTATTTT. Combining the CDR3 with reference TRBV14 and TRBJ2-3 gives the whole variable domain EAGVTQFPSHSVIEKGQTVTLRCDPISGHDNLYWYRRVMGKEIKFLLHFVKESKQDESGMPNNRFLAERTGGTYSTLKVQPAELEDSGVYFCAISQDQGQGLPDTQYFGPGTRLTVL.

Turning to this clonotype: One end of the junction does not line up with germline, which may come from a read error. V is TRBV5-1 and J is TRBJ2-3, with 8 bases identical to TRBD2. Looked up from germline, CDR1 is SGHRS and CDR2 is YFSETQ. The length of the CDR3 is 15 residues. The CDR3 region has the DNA TGCGCCAGCTGCTTAACTAGCGGATCCACAGATACGCAGTATTTT. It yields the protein CASCLTSGSTDTQYF.

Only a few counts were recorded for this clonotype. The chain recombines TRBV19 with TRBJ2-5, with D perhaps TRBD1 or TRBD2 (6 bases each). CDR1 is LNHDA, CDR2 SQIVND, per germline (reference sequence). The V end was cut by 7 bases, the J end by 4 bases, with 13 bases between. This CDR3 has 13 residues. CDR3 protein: CASTARGGETQYF. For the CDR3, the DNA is TGTGCCAGTACCGCCAGGGGAGGAGAGACCCAGTACTTC.

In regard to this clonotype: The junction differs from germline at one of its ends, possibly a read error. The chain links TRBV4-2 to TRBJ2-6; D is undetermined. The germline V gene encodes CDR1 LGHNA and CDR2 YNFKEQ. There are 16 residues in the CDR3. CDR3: CAGSQETSSGANVLTF. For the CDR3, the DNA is TGTGCCGGCAGCCAAGAAACAAGCTCTGGGGCCAACGTCCTGACTTTC.

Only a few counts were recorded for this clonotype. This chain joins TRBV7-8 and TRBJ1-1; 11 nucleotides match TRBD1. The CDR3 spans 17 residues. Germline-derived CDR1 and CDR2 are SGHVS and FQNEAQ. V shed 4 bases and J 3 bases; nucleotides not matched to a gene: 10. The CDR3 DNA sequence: TGTGCCAGCAGCTACCCCATCGGGACAGGGGGTGACACTGAAGCTTTCTTT. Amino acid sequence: CASSYPIGTGGDTEAFF.

Written as DNA, the CDR3 is TGTGCCAGCAGGCAAGGGCAGATGGCCTACGAGCAGTACTTC. It translates to CASRQGQMAYEQYF. The J gene is TRBJ2-7, the V gene TRBV6-5, with D hard to call. The V end lost 6 bases, the J end lost 2 bases, and 14 bases lay between the germline ends. The CDR3 has 14 residues. The germline V gene encodes CDR1 MNHEY and CDR2 SVGAGI.

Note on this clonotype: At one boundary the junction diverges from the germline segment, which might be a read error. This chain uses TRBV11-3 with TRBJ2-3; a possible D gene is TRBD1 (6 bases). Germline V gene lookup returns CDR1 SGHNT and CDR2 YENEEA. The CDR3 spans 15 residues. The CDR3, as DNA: TGTGCCGGCAGCTTTAGCGTGGGGCGGACAGATAGGCAGTATTTT. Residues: CAGSFSVGRTDRQYF.

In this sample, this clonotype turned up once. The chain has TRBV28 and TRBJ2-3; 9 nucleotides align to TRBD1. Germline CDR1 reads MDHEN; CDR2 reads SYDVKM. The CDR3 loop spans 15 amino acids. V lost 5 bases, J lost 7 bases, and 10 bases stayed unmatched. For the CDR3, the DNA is TGTGCCAGCAGTCCTCCGGGACAGGGTCTAAATACGCAGTATTTT. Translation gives CASSPPGQGLNTQYF.

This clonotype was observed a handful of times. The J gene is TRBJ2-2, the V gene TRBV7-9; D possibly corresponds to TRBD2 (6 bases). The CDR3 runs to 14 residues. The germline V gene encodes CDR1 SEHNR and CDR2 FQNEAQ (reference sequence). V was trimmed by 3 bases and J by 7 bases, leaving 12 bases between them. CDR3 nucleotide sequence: TGTGCCAGCAGCTTCGGGGGTGACGGCGGGGAGCTGTTTTTT. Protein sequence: CASSFGGDGGELFF.

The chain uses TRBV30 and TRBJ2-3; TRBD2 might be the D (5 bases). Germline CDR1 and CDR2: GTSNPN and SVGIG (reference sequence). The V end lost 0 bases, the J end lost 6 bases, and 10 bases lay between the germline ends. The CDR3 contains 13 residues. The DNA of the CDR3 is TGTGCCTGGAGTGTAAAGGGAGCGGATACGCAGTATTTT. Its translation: CAWSVKGADTQYF.

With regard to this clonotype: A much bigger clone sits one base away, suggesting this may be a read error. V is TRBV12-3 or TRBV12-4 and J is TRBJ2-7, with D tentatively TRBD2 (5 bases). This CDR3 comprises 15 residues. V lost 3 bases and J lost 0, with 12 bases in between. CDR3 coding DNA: TGTGCCAGCAGTTTTTCAAGCGGTGGCTCCTACGAGCAGTACTTC. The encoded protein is CASSFSSGGSYEQYF.

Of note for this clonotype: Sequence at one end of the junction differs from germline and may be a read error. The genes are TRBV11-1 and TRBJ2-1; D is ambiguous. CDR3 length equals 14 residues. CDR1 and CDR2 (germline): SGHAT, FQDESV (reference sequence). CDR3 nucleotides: TGTGCCAGCAGCTTATTTACATGTGGGAATGAGCAGTCCTTC. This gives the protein CASSLFTCGNEQSF.

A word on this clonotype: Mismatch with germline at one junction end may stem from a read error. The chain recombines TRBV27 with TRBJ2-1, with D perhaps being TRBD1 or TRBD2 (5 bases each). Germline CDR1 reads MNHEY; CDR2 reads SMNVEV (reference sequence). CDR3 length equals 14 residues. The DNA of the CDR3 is TGTGCCAGCAGTTTATGGGGGAGAAGCAATGAGCACTTCTTC. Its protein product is CASSLWGRSNEHFF.

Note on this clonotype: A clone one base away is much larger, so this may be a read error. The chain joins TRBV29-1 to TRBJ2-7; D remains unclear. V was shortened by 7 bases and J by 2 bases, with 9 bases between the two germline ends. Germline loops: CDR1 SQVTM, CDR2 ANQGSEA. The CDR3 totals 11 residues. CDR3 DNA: TGCAGCGCCCGAATGGCCTACGAGCAGTACTTC. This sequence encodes CSARMAYEQYF.